This TCR beta chain stems from a study of CD8 T cells in ankylosing spondylitis (dated 2017 in TCRdb). The study in broad terms: The study profiled T cell receptor beta repertoires in healthy donors and ankylosing spondylitis patients to find disease-linked TCR variants. The full study cohort comprised 20 to 25 ankylosing spondylitis patients and 85 to 120 healthy donors. Peripheral blood was sampled, and synovial fluid was also collected from ankylosing spondylitis patients. What the work shows at the level of the full study, not this receptor alone: According to the report, matched synovial fluid samples from ankylosing spondylitis patients were significantly enriched for the disease-linked clones. Blood from ankylosing spondylitis patients appeared to be characterized by a TCR beta motif composed of under 10 highly homologous amino acid variants. Some TCR beta motif variants had previously been reported in synovial fluid and blood of reactive arthritis patients, which suggested common disease-initiation mechanisms. The disease-linked clones showed a CD8+ phenotype and occurred at relatively low frequencies in peripheral blood.

This clonotype came up a few times. Its antigen is not yet known. No much larger clone exists at a distance of one base, and base qualities are not known. Relative to germline, V is missing 6 bases and J is missing 4 bases, with 10 bases of the junction outside any gene match. The CDR3 goes from the cysteine to the phenylalanine over 15 residues. Only CDR3 DNA remains: 45 bases, in frame from the first base. CDR1 is given as MDHEN and CDR2 as SYDVKM, both from the germline V gene. This sample was sequenced with an Illumina HiSeq 2500. Quantitative 5'-RACE with molecular barcodes was used to prepare TCR beta libraries. The authors' analysis ran thus. To identify disease-linked TCR variants, a new computational method was used, one built on a probabilistic model of VDJ rearrangement. The public reads were reprocessed in TCRdb via fastp at Q25 and MiXCR, keeping in-frame beta chains. Rows merge per CDR3 protein into single entries with the most common DNA and genes. None of the V and J calls come from the authors' own analysis; TCRdb made them. The sample records a few hundred thousand distinct CDR3 sequences, just under 7.5% of which are singletons. The ten largest clones represent 13% to 15% of the sample.

The sample consisted of blood, either unsorted or a sorted T cell fraction (not recorded which). This receptor was identified in a male donor with ankylosing spondylitis. The chain links TRBV28 with TRBJ2-7; a stretch of 9 junction bases matches TRBD2. The DNA reads as follows: TGTGCCAGCAGGGTAATAGCGGGAGTTCGGTACGAGCAGTACTTC. This yields the protein CASRVIAGVRYEQYF.